This T cell receptor (beta chain) was identified in a study of shared clonotypes between healthy human individuals. The study, taken as a whole, reports: Naive subsets generally had larger estimated richness than memory subsets.

Germline CDR1 and CDR2: SEHNR and FQNEAQ (reference sequence). Trimming took off 5 bases at V and 0 bases at J, with 11 bases between the two ends. The CDR3 loop spans 14 amino acids. Profiled with immunoSEQ multiplex PCR; TCRdb holds only in-frame clones, not every one. The repertoire includes roughly 2.5 million clones, 85% to 95% of them detected once, and 0.14% sits in the top ten. On this clone itself: Its specificity is unknown.

The source of this sequence is a man aged 18-30 years in good health. The chain employs TRBV7-9 and TRBJ2-7; D is perhaps TRBD1 (6 bases). Sample: naive CD4+ T cells sorted from blood. Regarding subset: CD45RA+ positively selected. CDR3 region: CASSPQGISYEQYF. In DNA, the CDR3 is TGTGCCAGCAGCCCACAGGGAATCTCCTACGAGCAGTACTTC.